This entry describes one T cell receptor beta chain. Its antigen is unidentified. The data belong to a study of beta chain features in type 1 diabetes. For the study at large: The patients were much like the healthy donors in age, gender and cell yields.

Study-wide points: More deletions and fewer insertions at VDJ junctions were found in patients with type 1 diabetes. Any HLA type influence on TCRB rearrangement was left unresolved here. Shorter TCRB CDR3s, moderately but significantly so, marked every one of the four CD4+ subsets in Type 1 diabetes patients. Cells with high TCR expression could be over-represented by cDNA sequencing.

Sequenced material consisted of expressed TCRB transcripts (all of the isolated RNA was reverse transcribed). The assay was immunoSEQ multiplex PCR, and TCRdb's table has in-frame clones only and misses some. The top ten hold roughly 0.04% of the sample, which has hundreds of thousands of clones, about an eighth seen once. CDR1 is MNHNS, CDR2 SASEGT, per germline. This CDR3 contains 17 residues. V shed 4 bases, J shed 4 bases, and the junction held 12 bases outside the gene matches. The V call is TRBV6-1, the J call TRBJ1-1, with 10 bases lining up with TRBD1. This sequence was found in a man aged 18-30 years with type 1 diabetes. The sequencing sample was made of naive CD4+ T cells from blood. This CDR3 reads CASSGSHSDRGTTEAFF. The CDR3 DNA follows: TGTGCCAGCAGTGGGTCTCACTCGGACAGGGGGACCACTGAAGCTTTCTTT.